What follows are 9 T cell receptor beta chains derived from one specimen sequenced in a study of T cells in Graves' hyperthyroidism and ophthalmopathy. TCR beta CDR3 regions were amplified from RNA. The HTBI primer set drove a first-round RT-PCR of the TCR CDR3. TCRdb redid the calling of the multiplex PCR reads with MiXCR, one entry per CDR3 protein. The table has about 400,000 distinct CDR3 sequences, roughly 15% seen once. Source material: blood. These receptors were obtained from a woman aged 18-29 years with Graves' hyperthyroidism.

This clonotype was recorded many times. The genes are TRBV19 and TRBJ1-1, with D possibly TRBD1 on 5 matching bases. Trimming removed 4 bases at V and 1 base at J, with 10 bases between. The CDR3 is 14 amino acids. Germline V gives CDR1 LNHDA, CDR2 SQIVND (reference sequence). Here the CDR3 DNA reads TGTGCCAGTAGTACGGGACCCAGGAACACTGAAGCTTTCTTT. Translating it yields CASSTGPRNTEAFF.

This clonotype was detected many times. The rearrangement joins TRBV6-1 to TRBJ1-1, with 9 bases matching TRBD1. V trimming: 6 bases; J trimming: 2 bases; junction bases outside the gene matches: 7. The CDR3 covers 15 residues. The V gene's germline CDR1 is MNHNS and CDR2 SASEGT. For the CDR3, the DNA is TGTGCCAGCAGATTAGGGACAGGGCTTAACACTGAAGCTTTCTTT. This gives the protein CASRLGTGLNTEAFF.

CDR3 loop: CASSQGSRRGEQFF. The CDR3 nucleotides are TGTGCCAGCAGTCAGGGGTCTCGGAGGGGTGAGCAGTTCTTC. This sequence joins TRBV12-3 or TRBV12-4 and TRBJ2-1; D assignment may be TRBD1 or TRBD2 (6 bases each). CDR3 length equals 14 residues. V lost 5 bases, J lost 9 bases, and 17 bases lay in between.

The sample holds a few counts of this clonotype. This rearrangement joins TRBV9 to TRBJ2-5; tentatively, D is TRBD2 (5 bases). The germline V and J ends were trimmed by 0 bases and 4 bases, with 10 bases remaining between them. CDR3 length: 14 amino acids. The V gene's germline CDR1 is SGDLS and CDR2 YYNGEE. CDR3 in DNA: TGTGCCAGCAGCGTAGAAGGAGGAGGAGAGACCCAGTACTTC. Protein product: CASSVEGGGETQYF.

The J gene is TRBJ2-1, the V gene TRBV20-1; tentatively, D is TRBD2 (5 bases). This CDR3 region has 13 residues. Trimming shortened V by 4 bases and J by 0 bases, and 7 bases separated the two germline ends. Germline CDR1 and CDR2: DFQATT and SNEGSKA (reference sequence). CDR3 coding DNA: TGCAGTGCTATTGAGGGCTCCTACAATGAGCAGTTCTTC. Encoded protein: CSAIEGSYNEQFF.

The DNA for the CDR3 is TGTGCCAGCAGATTTTCACAGCGGAGCAATCAGCCCCAGCATTTT. Translated: CASRFSQRSNQPQHF. The gene calls are TRBV27 and TRBJ1-5, with D unresolved. Trimming removed 6 bases from V and 1 base from J, with 13 bases in between. Germline values: CDR1 MNHEY, CDR2 SMNVEV (reference sequence). There are 15 residues in the CDR3.

The sample holds many counts of this clonotype. The V and J genes are TRBV29-1 and TRBJ2-3; the D is unclear. The V gene's germline CDR1 is SQVTM and CDR2 ANQGSEA. V dropped 6 bases and J dropped 4 bases, with 14 bases sitting between them. The CDR3 contains 13 residues. This chain's CDR3 is CSVYPRASDTQYF. The CDR3 DNA follows: TGCAGCGTCTACCCCCGGGCTTCAGATACGCAGTATTTT.

The table lists this clonotype with a few counts. CDR3 sequence: CASSLAPSEVSYEQYF. CDR3 bases: TGTGCCAGCAGCTTGGCTCCGTCAGAAGTTTCCTACGAGCAGTACTTC. This chain links TRBV5-5 with TRBJ2-7; no clear D. V lost 0 bases and J lost 1, with 14 bases in between. This CDR3 contains 16 residues. The germline V gene encodes CDR1 SGHKS and CDR2 YYEKEE (reference sequence).

The table lists this clonotype with many counts. The gene calls are TRBV5-1 and TRBJ2-7; 8 bases align to TRBD1. After removal of 3 bases from V and 3 bases from J, the junction contained 5 bases not matched to a gene. The germline V gene encodes CDR1 SGHRS and CDR2 YFSETQ. This CDR3 is built from 14 residues. The CDR3 is CASSSSDRGYEQYF. Here the CDR3 DNA reads TGCGCCAGCAGCTCGTCTGACAGGGGCTACGAGCAGTACTTC.